The 5 T cell receptor beta chains listed next were all sequenced from one sample in a study of T-cell reconstitution after alpha-beta-depleted transplantation in children. Researchers prepared the TCRbeta library using unique molecular identifiers, the study reports. TCRdb re-analysed the PCR reads in MiXCR, keeping a single row per CDR3 protein. The profile shows under 300,000 distinct CDR3 sequences, 9.7% of them singletons. The input for sequencing was PBMCs from the stem cell graft donor, taken from the stem cell graft. These receptors came from a human donor who donated a stem cell graft to a child with SCID.

At least ten counts were recorded for this clonotype. V gene TRBV7-8 combines with J gene TRBJ2-3; 10 positions match TRBD2. The CDR3 consists of 16 residues. Trimming at V came to 1 base and at J to 7 bases, leaving 8 bases not matched to a gene. The germline CDR1 and CDR2 sequences are SGHVS and FQNEAQ. The CDR3 loop is CASSLGRTSGHYTQYF. The CDR3, as DNA: TGTGCCAGCAGCTTAGGTCGGACTAGCGGCCATTATACGCAGTATTTT.

A remark on this clonotype: It may be a read error: a sequence one base away is much more abundant. The V and J genes are TRBV15 and TRBJ2-5; D is unresolved. CDR1 and CDR2 from the germline V gene are LNHNV and YYDKDF (reference sequence). The CDR3 loop spans 13 amino acids. The CDR3 DNA follows: TGTGCCGCCAGCAGAGTTGGCCAAGAGACCCAGTACTTC. Amino acid sequence: CAASRVGQETQYF.

This clonotype was counted ten times or more. The chain links TRBV7-9 to TRBJ2-5; D unresolved. The germline V and J ends were trimmed by 1 base and 5 bases, with 11 bases remaining between them. The CDR3 extends over 14 amino acids. CDR1 is SEHNR and CDR2 is FQNEAQ in the germline V gene (reference sequence). The CDR3 is CASSLGSIEETQYF. The CDR3 bases are TGTGCCAGCAGCTTAGGGTCCATCGAGGAGACCCAGTACTTC.

At least ten counts were recorded for this clonotype. This chain connects TRBV20-1 to TRBJ2-2; no firm D call. The CDR3 runs to 15 residues. Per the germline V gene, CDR1 is DFQATT and CDR2 is SNEGSKA (reference sequence). Trimming cost V 0 bases and J 6 bases, with 14 bases left between them. The CDR3 coding sequence is TGCAGTGCTAGAGATGCCCATACGTCATCCGGGGAGCTGTTTTTT. Its translation is CSARDAHTSSGELFF.

This clonotype occurred many times. V is TRBV12-3 or TRBV12-4 and J is TRBJ2-3; D possibly uses TRBD1 or TRBD2 (6 bases each). The CDR3 extends over 15 amino acids. Trimming pared 9 bases from V and 4 bases from J, leaving 20 bases between. DNA of the CDR3: TGTGCCAGTACCTGGGGGGCCAGGGCCCCAGATACGCAGTATTTT. Its protein is CASTWGARAPDTQYF.